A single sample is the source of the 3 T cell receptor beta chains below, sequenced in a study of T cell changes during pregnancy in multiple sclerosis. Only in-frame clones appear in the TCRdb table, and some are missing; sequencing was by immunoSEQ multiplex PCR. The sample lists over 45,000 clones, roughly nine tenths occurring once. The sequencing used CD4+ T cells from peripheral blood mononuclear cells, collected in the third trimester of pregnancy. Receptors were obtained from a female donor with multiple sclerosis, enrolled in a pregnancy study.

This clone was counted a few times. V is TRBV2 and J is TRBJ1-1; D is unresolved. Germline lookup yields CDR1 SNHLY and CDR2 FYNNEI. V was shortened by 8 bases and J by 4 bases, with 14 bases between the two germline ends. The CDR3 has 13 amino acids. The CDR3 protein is CASWHSGSTEAFF. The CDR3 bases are TGTGCCAGCTGGCACTCCGGGTCCACTGAAGCTTTCTTT.

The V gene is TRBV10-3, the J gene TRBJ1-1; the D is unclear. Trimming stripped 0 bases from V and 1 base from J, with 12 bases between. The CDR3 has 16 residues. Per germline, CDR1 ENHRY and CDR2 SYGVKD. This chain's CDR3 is CAISESAQTGNTEAFF. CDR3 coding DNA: TGTGCCATCAGTGAGTCGGCGCAGACTGGGAACACTGAAGCTTTCTTT.

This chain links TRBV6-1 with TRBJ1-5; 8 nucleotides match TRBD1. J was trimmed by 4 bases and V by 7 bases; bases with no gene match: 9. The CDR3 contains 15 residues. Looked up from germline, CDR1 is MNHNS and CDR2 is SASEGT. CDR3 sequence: CASMDGQGVNQPQHF. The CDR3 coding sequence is TGTGCCAGCATGGATGGACAGGGCGTAAATCAGCCCCAGCATTTT.